This TCR beta chain appears in the sequencing data of a study of glioma-infiltrating T cells (dated by TCRdb to about 2016). Notes on the research overall: Glioma tissue, non-neoplastic brain tissue and matched peripheral blood mononuclear cells were used as sources from which TCR alpha- and beta-chain repertoires were sequenced. Each tissue-infiltrating repertoire was compared with the same patient's peripheral blood repertoire to measure divergence between tissue and blood T-cell populations. Three low-grade glioma patients, several primary glioblastoma patients, and three non-glioma patients who contributed non-neoplastic brain tissue made up the paired cohort. Paper-wide results and their limitations: Tissue and blood shared very few CDR3 sequences, a result attributed to high CDR3 diversity and limited sampling. In non-neoplastic patients, VJ-independent divergence between tissue and blood fell below expectation, whereas in all gliomas, and especially in low-grade gliomas, the divergence rose above expectation. The group comparisons were based on small numbers of patients: three non-neoplastic, three low-grade glioma and several glioblastoma patients.

V and J lose 4 bases and 2 bases, and a span of 12 bases separates them. CDR1 and CDR2 are drawn from the germline V gene: MNHNS, SASEGT. There are 14 amino acids in the CDR3, from cysteine to phenylalanine inclusive. Only the CDR3 part of the read is kept: 42 bases, read in frame from the first base. This clonotype was seen ten or more times. Its antigen is still unknown. Base qualities are not recorded, but no much larger clone differs from it by a single base. TCR alpha and beta CDR3 regions were amplified with the iRepertoire nested amplicon-rescue multiplex PCR (arm-PCR) platform from RNA. The input for one-step reverse transcription and amplification was about 85-400 ng of tissue mRNA or PBMC total RNA. Following bead purification, Illumina adapters were added by a secondary multiplex PCR, and libraries between 200 and 400 bp were gel-purified. Demultiplexing relied on internal 6-nucleotide barcodes carried by the libraries. Libraries were sequenced on an Illumina MiSeq with 2x220 or 2x250 nucleotide paired-end reads. The authors' pipeline ran thus. FLASH 1.2.11 was used to merge paired reads, and BWA-MEM then aligned the reads to the GRCh37 human genome before TRA and TRB reads were extracted. For V and J assignment, an IMGT-derived reference of cassette sequences and CDR3 motifs that included pseudogenes was used. Reads were translated in three frames, and productive CDR3s were defined by a C…FGXG motif without stop codons. Unique combinations of V-J cassette pair and CDR3 amino acid sequence were defined as clonotypes. Reads were filtered by Hamming distance, with the threshold set by the sequence error rate of each sample in mapped regions. TCRdb reran the public reads through fastp at Q25 and MiXCR, keeping productive beta chains. Rows merge per CDR3 protein into single entries with the most common DNA and genes. The V and J calls follow TCRdb's processing rather than the paper's. In this sample the table shows approximately 120,000 distinct CDR3 sequences, around 25% of which occur a single time. The ten largest clones represent roughly 30% of the sample.

The receptor's source is a human donor with low-grade glioma or glioblastoma, undergoing nonglioma brain surgery, or in good health (not recorded which). The V and J genes are TRBV6-1 and TRBJ2-7; the D region possibly corresponds to TRBD2 (6 bases align). The specimen sequenced was glioma tissue, nonneoplastic brain tissue, or PBMCs (not recorded which). CDR3 reads: CASSVGTYAYEQYF. In nucleotides, the sequence is TGTGCCAGCAGTGTCGGGACTTATGCCTACGAGCAGTACTTC.